One sample yielded the 29 T cell receptor beta chains listed below, sequenced in a study of T-cell reconstitution after alpha-beta-depleted transplantation in children. Unique molecular identifiers tagged the TCRbeta library. TCRdb called the PCR reads again in MiXCR, with one record for every CDR3 protein. The sample carries hundreds of thousands of distinct CDR3 sequences, 15% to 20% recorded once. The source material was PBMCs, mostly from graft donor cells, sampled 360 days after TCRalphabeta/CD19-depleted stem cell transplant. The receptors stem from a male patient aged 2-9 years who had a stem cell transplant for acute lymphoblastic leukemia, so the T cells may come from the graft donor.

This chain uses TRBV11-2 with TRBJ1-2, with TRBD1 matching over 9 bases. The ends lost 5 bases at V and 3 bases at J; junction bases unmatched: 4. This CDR3 comprises 14 residues. The germline V gene encodes CDR1 SGHAT and CDR2 FQNNGV. CDR3 in amino acids: CASSPGQGYYGYTF. The CDR3 coding sequence is TGTGCCAGCAGCCCGGGACAGGGCTACTATGGCTACACCTTC. Supplemented by reference TRBV11-2 and TRBJ1-2, the full variable domain reads EAGVAQSPRYKIIEKRQSVAFWCNPISGHATLYWYQQILGQGPKLLIQFQNNGVVDDSQLPKDRFSAERLKGVDSTLKIQPAKLEDSAVYLCASSPGQGYYGYTFGSGTRLTVV.

This clonotype was seen repeatedly, ten times or more. The gene calls are TRBV7-9 and TRBJ2-5; D unresolved. The germline V gene has CDR1 SEHNR and CDR2 FQNEAQ (reference sequence). With 5 bases removed from V and 4 bases from J, the gap between germline ends came to 20 bases. The CDR3 totals 16 residues. Here the CDR3 reads CASSPSQSLARETQYF. In DNA, the CDR3 is TGTGCCAGCAGCCCATCACAGAGCTTAGCAAGAGAGACCCAGTACTTC.

This clonotype was seen ten or more times. The chain uses TRBV5-1 and TRBJ2-7; TRBD1 matches 8 bases. After removal of 1 base from V and 3 bases from J, the junction contained 21 bases not matched to a gene. Germline values: CDR1 SGHRS, CDR2 YFSETQ. The CDR3 loop spans 20 amino acids. DNA of the CDR3: TGCGCCAGCAGCTTGCAGAATTCGGACAGGGCCCCGCTCTTCGTCTACGAGCAGTACTTC. Translated, it gives CASSLQNSDRAPLFVYEQYF.

The chain employs TRBV4-3 and TRBJ2-1; 8 bases align to TRBD2. Germline trimming cut 1 base from V and 6 bases from J; bases unmatched to any gene: 5. This CDR3 has 15 residues. The germline V gene has CDR1 LGHNA and CDR2 YSLEER. Here the CDR3 reads CASSQGTSSVNEQFF. CDR3 in DNA: TGCGCCAGCAGCCAAGGGACTAGCAGTGTCAATGAGCAGTTCTTC.

This clonotype was recorded at least ten times. The V and J genes are TRBV20-1 and TRBJ1-1; the D is unclear. This CDR3 has 14 residues. Germline V gives CDR1 DFQATT, CDR2 SNEGSKA (reference sequence). V gave up 3 bases and J gave up 12 bases, with 23 bases separating them. DNA for the CDR3: TGCAGTGCTAGGCCGCGGCACGGGCCCGAGAAAACTTTCTTT. Encoded protein: CSARPRHGPEKTFF.

In this sample, this clonotype turned up a few times. The chain joins TRBV11-3 to TRBJ2-7; 12 bases align to TRBD1. Germline V CDR1 and CDR2: SGHNT, YENEEA. This CDR3 contains 18 residues. Trimming cost V 3 bases and J 7 bases; bases outside gene matches: 16. CDR3 coding DNA: TGTGCCAGCAGCTTCCGGGACAGGGGGCAGGAGGGATATTGGGAGCAGTACTTC. This translates into CASSFRDRGQEGYWEQYF.

In its sample, this clonotype was seen many times. The CDR3 DNA reads as TGCAGCGGTCGACTAGCGGGAGGGGAAGAGACCCAGTACTTC. Amino acid sequence: CSGRLAGGEETQYF. This chain joins TRBV29-1 and TRBJ2-5, with 14 bases identical to TRBD2. CDR1 is SQVTM, CDR2 ANQGSEA, per germline. The CDR3 extends over 14 amino acids. The trim removed 7 bases at V and 3 bases at J, leaving 4 bases unmatched.

The chain uses TRBV7-9 and TRBJ2-1; D may be TRBD2 (5 bases). This CDR3 has 13 residues. Trimming took off 2 bases at V and 7 bases at J, with 9 bases between the two ends. Germline-derived CDR1 and CDR2 are SEHNR and FQNEAQ (reference sequence). CDR3 sequence: CASSLPSWNEQFF. CDR3 sequence (DNA): TGTGCCAGCAGCTTACCTAGCTGGAATGAGCAGTTCTTC.

This clonotype was seen once. CDR3 DNA sequence: TGTGCCATCAGTGAGTCTAGCGGCAAACCTTACGAGCAGTACTTC. Translated, it gives CAISESSGKPYEQYF. The chain uses TRBV10-3 and TRBJ2-7; perhaps TRBD2 as D (6 bases). This CDR3 has 15 residues. With 0 bases removed from V and 4 bases from J, the gap between germline ends came to 13 bases. CDR1 and CDR2 (germline): ENHRY, SYGVKD.

This clonotype came up a few times. The V gene is TRBV11-2, the J gene TRBJ2-1, with 11 nucleotides matching TRBD2. This CDR3 comprises 18 residues. Germline V gene data show CDR1 as SGHAT and CDR2 as FQNNGV. Unmatched junction bases numbered 11, after V lost 1 base and J lost 6 bases. CDR3 nucleotides: TGTGCCAGCAGCTTAGGATTATTGTCGGGACTAGCGGCCAATGAGCAGTTCTTC. Translation gives CASSLGLLSGLAANEQFF.

This clonotype was observed many times. The chain carries TRBV29-1 and TRBJ2-5; a possible D gene is TRBD1 (5 bases). Trimming shortened V by 4 bases and J by 3 bases, and 18 bases separated the two germline ends. CDR3 length: 15 residues. CDR1 is SQVTM, CDR2 ANQGSEA, per germline. In DNA form, the CDR3 reads TGCAGCGTTGCCTGGCAGGGTTGGGAAGAAGAGACCCAGTACTTC. This gives the protein CSVAWQGWEEETQYF.

The chain uses TRBV7-2 and TRBJ2-1, with TRBD2 identical over 8 bases. The V and J ends lost 5 bases and 4 bases, in that order; junction bases with no gene match: 7. CDR3 length: 15 residues. The germline gives CDR1 SGHTA, CDR2 FQGNSA. CDR3 bases: TGTGCCAGCAGCAGTAGCGGGAACACTTACAATGAGCAGTTCTTC. Protein: CASSSSGNTYNEQFF.

This clonotype showed up just a few times. V is TRBV7-3 and J is TRBJ2-1, with D tentatively TRBD1 (5 bases). This CDR3 has 15 residues. The V gene's germline CDR1 is SGHTA and CDR2 FQGTGA. With 5 bases removed from V and 4 bases from J, the gap between germline ends came to 15 bases. The CDR3 reads CASSPTRTQYNEQFF. The CDR3, as DNA: TGTGCCAGCAGCCCCACCAGGACACAGTACAATGAGCAGTTCTTC. Supplemented by reference TRBV7-3 and TRBJ2-1, the full variable domain reads GAGVSQTPSNKVTEKGKYVELRCDPISGHTALYWYRQSLGQGPEFLIYFQGTGAADDSGLPNDRFFAVRPEGSVSTLKIQRTERGDSAVYLCASSPTRTQYNEQFFGPGTRLTVL.

The chain couples TRBV5-6 to TRBJ1-4; no definite D call. Germline V CDR1 and CDR2: SGHDT, YYEEEE. The CDR3 spans 16 residues. With 3 bases removed from V and 0 bases from J, the gap between germline ends came to 12 bases. CDR3 loop: CASSSLQGATNEKLFF. The DNA of the CDR3 is TGTGCCAGCAGCTCGTTGCAAGGTGCAACTAATGAAAAACTGTTTTTT.

This clonotype was observed a few times. The genes are TRBV9 and TRBJ1-2, with a tentative D call TRBD1 (6 bases). CDR1 is SGDLS, CDR2 YYNGEE, per germline. The CDR3 has 18 residues. V was clipped by 0 bases and J by 0 bases, with 18 bases between them. The CDR3 DNA is TGTGCCAGCAGCGTAGGATTCGGACAGCGAACATCTAACTATGGCTACACCTTC. It codes for CASSVGFGQRTSNYGYTF.

The chain couples TRBV20-1 to TRBJ2-7, with TRBD2 matching 7 bases. The CDR3 is 12 residues long. Germline V lookup: CDR1 DFQATT, CDR2 SNEGSKA (reference sequence). The ends lost 3 bases at V and 2 bases at J; junction bases unmatched: 1. CDR3 residues: CSARGGTYEQYF. CDR3 nucleotides: TGCAGTGCTAGGGGGGGGACCTACGAGCAGTACTTC.

This clonotype has at least ten counts. J is TRBJ2-1 and V is TRBV20-1, with TRBD2 identical over 11 bases. Germline CDR1 and CDR2: DFQATT and SNEGSKA (reference sequence). The CDR3 contains 14 residues. V trimming: 0 bases; J trimming: 9 bases; junction bases outside the gene matches: 4. The CDR3 loop is CSARELAGEVEQFF. The CDR3 bases are TGCAGTGCTAGAGAACTAGCGGGAGAGGTTGAGCAGTTCTTC.

This clonotype was seen repeatedly, ten times or more. The chain recombines TRBV12-3 or TRBV12-4 with TRBJ2-7; no firm D call. Trimming left V 3 bases short and J 3 bases short, with 12 bases between. The length of the CDR3 is 14 residues. The DNA of the CDR3 is TGTGCCAGCAGTTTCAACCATGTGGTCTACGAGCAGTACTTC. It codes for CASSFNHVVYEQYF.

The genes are TRBV28 and TRBJ2-7; no definite D call. The CDR3 has 13 amino acids. V lost 5 bases, J lost 2 bases, and 10 bases lay in between. Looked up from germline, CDR1 is MDHEN and CDR2 is SYDVKM. The CDR3: CASSLPTPYEQYF. The DNA for the CDR3 is TGTGCCAGCAGTCTGCCCACCCCCTACGAGCAGTACTTC.

The V and J genes are TRBV3-1 and TRBJ2-7; D unclear. Germline V gene data show CDR1 as LGHDT and CDR2 as YNNKEL (reference sequence). V was trimmed by 3 bases and J by 3 bases, leaving 9 bases between them. CDR3 length equals 13 residues. The CDR3 spells CASSHARNYEQYF. CDR3 nucleotide sequence: TGTGCCAGCAGCCACGCTCGGAACTACGAGCAGTACTTC.

J is TRBJ2-7 and V is TRBV5-6; TRBD1 matches at 7 bases. This CDR3 is 13 amino acids long. The J segment lost 1 base and the V segment lost 7 bases, leaving 5 bases of the junction unmatched. Germline V CDR1 and CDR2: SGHDT, YYEEEE. The CDR3 loop reads CASGTGQSYEQYF. The CDR3 DNA reads TGTGCCAGCGGTACGGGACAGTCCTACGAGCAGTACTTC.

This clonotype was seen more than once but under ten times. The chain recombines TRBV5-1 with TRBJ1-2, with TRBD1 as a possible D gene (5 bases). This CDR3 spans 17 amino acids. Trimming removed 2 bases from V and 5 bases from J, with 22 bases in between. The V gene's germline CDR1 is SGHRS and CDR2 YFSETQ. In nucleotides, the CDR3 is TGCGCCAGCAGCTTAGTGGCAGGGATGCCTGCTGGATATGGCTACACCTTC. Its translation: CASSLVAGMPAGYGYTF.

This clonotype was detected a few times. The chain uses TRBV24-1 and TRBJ2-1; TRBD2 aligns across 11 bases. The CDR3 is made up of 17 amino acids. CDR1 KGHDR and CDR2 SFDVKD come from the germline V gene. V dropped 5 bases and J dropped 0; count of bases not matched to a gene: 5. CDR3 in amino acids: CATSGLAGGLSYNEQFF. The CDR3 nucleotides are TGTGCCACCAGTGGCCTAGCGGGAGGACTCTCCTACAATGAGCAGTTCTTC.

This clonotype was counted at least ten times. The chain is built from TRBV7-2 and TRBJ1-1, with D possibly matching TRBD1 (5 bases). V lost 1 base and J lost 4, with 7 bases in between. This CDR3 region has 13 residues. Per the germline V gene, CDR1 is SGHTA and CDR2 is FQGNSA. The CDR3 DNA reads as TGTGCCAGCAGCTTAGGACAGCGCACTGAAGCTTTCTTT. This translates into CASSLGQRTEAFF.

This clonotype was detected a few times. The rearrangement uses TRBV20-1 and TRBJ2-7, with D perhaps TRBD2 (6 bases). The germline V gene has CDR1 DFQATT and CDR2 SNEGSKA (reference sequence). This CDR3 spans 13 amino acids. The V end lost 4 bases, the J end lost 7 bases, and 17 bases lay between the germline ends. CDR3 in DNA: TGCAGTGCTAACGGGGGACGTCCTCGGGAGCAGTACTTC. Amino acids: CSANGGRPREQYF.

This clonotype was seen a handful of times. This rearrangement joins TRBV29-1 to TRBJ2-7; 8 bases map to TRBD1. This CDR3 has 13 residues. V lost 8 bases, J lost 6 bases, and 12 bases stayed unmatched. From germline, CDR1 is SQVTM and CDR2 ANQGSEA. The CDR3 sequence: CSITDREVSEQYF. CDR3 nucleotide sequence: TGCAGCATAACGGACAGGGAAGTCTCCGAGCAGTACTTC.

The chain is built from TRBV5-1 and TRBJ2-1; 11 bases map to TRBD2. The V and J ends lost 4 bases and 5 bases, in that order; junction bases with no gene match: 5. The CDR3 is 15 residues long. Germline assignment: CDR1 SGHRS and CDR2 YFSETQ. CDR3 coding DNA: TGCGCCAGCAGCCCTAGCGGGAGGTCCCACAATGAGCAGTTCTTC. Its translation: CASSPSGRSHNEQFF.

The V call is TRBV7-6, the J call TRBJ1-1; D is unresolved. The V gene lost 7 bases and the J gene lost 5 bases, with 17 bases spanning the gap. CDR1 SGHVS and CDR2 FNYEAQ come from the germline V gene. This CDR3 is built from 14 residues. CDR3 nucleotides: TGTGCCAGCACCCCTCAGGAGGGAAAAACTGAAGCTTTCTTT. It specifies CASTPQEGKTEAFF.

The table lists this clonotype with a few counts. J is TRBJ1-2 and V is TRBV5-5, with TRBD1 identical over 9 bases. The V gene end was trimmed by 0 bases and the J gene end by 8 bases; junction bases not matched to a gene: 8. Germline V CDR1 and CDR2: SGHKS, YYEKEE (reference sequence). The CDR3 consists of 15 residues. The DNA of the CDR3 is TGTGCCAGCAGCTTGGTACAGGGGGCGAGTTACGGCTACACCTTC. This sequence encodes CASSLVQGASYGYTF.